These 5 T cell receptor beta chains were sequenced from one sample in a study of T cells in Graves' hyperthyroidism and ophthalmopathy. Researchers took RNA transcripts and amplified the TCR beta CDR3 regions from them. During a first-round RT-PCR of the TCR CDR3, the HTBI primer set was used. In TCRdb, the multiplex PCR reads were re-called with MiXCR into one record per CDR3 protein. Of roughly 550,000 distinct CDR3 sequences detected, about 15% appear once; the ten largest clones hold 29%. Specimen: blood. These receptors came from a woman aged 30 to 39 with Graves' ophthalmopathy.

The sample holds many counts of this clonotype. V usage is TRBV6-2 or TRBV6-3 and J usage is TRBJ2-1, with 10 bases identical to TRBD2. CDR3 size: 16 residues. Germline-derived CDR1 and CDR2 are MNHEY and SVGEGT. The V gene end was trimmed by 0 bases and the J gene end by 5 bases; junction bases not matched to a gene: 4. This chain's CDR3 is CASSYSSTSGNNEQFF. The CDR3 nucleotides read TGTGCCAGCAGTTACTCGTCAACTAGCGGGAACAATGAGCAGTTCTTC.

This clonotype was observed a few times. This chain joins TRBV19 and TRBJ2-7; a weak D match, TRBD2 (6 bases). V gave up 5 bases and J gave up 7 bases, with 18 bases separating them. Germline V lookup: CDR1 LNHDA, CDR2 SQIVND (reference sequence). The length of the CDR3 is 14 residues. The CDR3 DNA sequence: TGTGCCAGTAGTGGGGGACGCGGGACGAGAGAGCAGTACTTC. Translation gives CASSGGRGTREQYF.

This clonotype has at least ten counts. This chain links TRBV29-1 with TRBJ2-3; D may be TRBD2 (6 bases). V was trimmed by 4 bases and J by 6 bases, leaving 17 bases between them. The germline V gene has CDR1 SQVTM and CDR2 ANQGSEA. The CDR3 is 14 amino acids. CDR3 DNA: TGCAGCGTTGGGGGCAGGGTTGGGAGGGATACGCAGTATTTT. Translating gives CSVGGRVGRDTQYF.

Ten or more counts support this clonotype. This rearrangement joins TRBV3-1 to TRBJ2-1; 10 bases agree with TRBD2. From germline, CDR1 is LGHDT and CDR2 YNNKEL (reference sequence). With 0 bases clipped from V and 8 bases from J, the junction kept 13 bases outside the gene matches. This CDR3 comprises 18 residues. Here the CDR3 reads CASSQDTPLAGPQDEQFF. The CDR3 DNA is TGTGCCAGCAGCCAAGATACCCCACTAGCGGGACCCCAGGATGAGCAGTTCTTC.

This clonotype appeared a few times. This chain joins TRBV5-1 and TRBJ2-3; 7 bases align to TRBD1. Germline CDR1 reads SGHRS; CDR2 reads YFSETQ. CDR3 size: 15 residues. Trimming took 2 bases from V and 0 from J; bases not matched to a gene: 3. The CDR3 sequence: CASSFTGDSTDTQYF. Here the CDR3 DNA reads TGCGCCAGCAGCTTCACAGGGGATAGCACAGATACGCAGTATTTT.